This T cell receptor (beta chain) was identified in a study of T cell repertoires in cytomegalovirus infection. Study in general: TCR beta signatures that were public indicated CMV infection and matching HLA type. Study findings and constraints: The cumulative frequency of public TCR beta families identified carriers of CMV plus the relevant HLA. Within the response measured ex vivo, HLA-C-restricted CMV-specific TCR beta clonotypes were dominant.

Germline lookup yields CDR1 MDHEN and CDR2 SYDVKM. The CDR3 length is 15 residues. Trimming stripped 3 bases from V and 11 bases from J, with 20 bases between. TCRdb processed the reads anew with MiXCR; each CDR3 protein has one entry. The table shows approximately 320,000 distinct CDR3 sequences, with over 7.5% occurring only once. This clonotype was detected a few times. Antigen unknown. The sequenced material came from PBMCs. This chain connects TRBV28 to TRBJ1-5, with D possibly TRBD1 on 6 matching bases. This receptor was identified in a human donor in good health (CMV status not recorded). Some clones in this sample may be carry-over from other donors' samples. DNA for the CDR3: TGTGCCAGCAGTTTGCTCTTGGGGGCGGATCGGGCCCAGCATTTT. It yields the protein CASSLLLGADRAQHF.